One and the same sample provided the 8 T cell receptor beta chains below, sequenced in a study of blood T cells in healthy people across ages. For the second PCR, which ran for 7 to 11 cycles, a sample-barcoded 5' primer and a J-beta primer mix were used. TCRdb passed the 5' RACE reads through MiXCR, listing each CDR3 protein once. Here the sample spans 650,000 to 1,000,000 distinct CDR3 sequences, about 34% being singletons. The sample comprised blood. Receptors were obtained from a man aged 18 to 30 in good health.

The J gene is TRBJ2-7, the V gene TRBV13, with D possibly TRBD1 on 6 matching bases. The germline V gene has CDR1 PRHDT and CDR2 FYEKMQ (reference sequence). This CDR3 has 17 residues. V lost 5 bases and J lost 7, with 27 bases in between. CDR3 DNA: TGTGCCAGCAGCGCTAAACAGGGATCCCTACTAGGCGATGAGCAGTACTTC. Translation gives CASSAKQGSLLGDEQYF.

This clonotype was counted ten times or more. The rearrangement links TRBV5-1 to TRBJ2-1, with 8 bases identical to TRBD1. The trim removed 4 bases at V and 6 bases at J, leaving 6 bases unmatched. The CDR3 is made up of 14 amino acids. Germline V gene data show CDR1 as SGHRS and CDR2 as YFSETQ. CDR3: CASSQRTGSNEQFF. As DNA, the CDR3 is TGCGCCAGCAGCCAAAGGACAGGGAGCAATGAGCAGTTCTTC.

This chain uses TRBV28 with TRBJ2-5; TRBD2 aligns across 10 bases. With the DNA end fitting TRBJ2-1 better, the J assignment may be wrong. In germline, CDR1 is MDHEN, CDR2 SYDVKM. CDR3 length equals 15 residues. The CDR3 region is CASSKLAGYQETQFF. CDR3 DNA: TGTGCCAGCAGCAAACTAGCGGGGTACCAAGAGACCCAGTTCTTC.

The rearrangement links TRBV20-1 to TRBJ2-3; 9 bases agree with TRBD2. Germline assignment: CDR1 DFQATT and CDR2 SNEGSKA (reference sequence). The J segment lost 3 bases and the V segment lost 8 bases, leaving 6 bases of the junction unmatched. The CDR3 consists of 13 residues. In DNA, the CDR3 is TGCAGTTCCCCCAGCGGGGGGACAGATACGCAGTATTTT. This encodes CSSPSGGTDTQYF.

The chain carries TRBV18 and TRBJ1-4, with D possibly matching TRBD1 (5 bases). Trimming took 2 bases from V and 8 from J, leaving 12 bases between them. The CDR3 has 14 amino acids. Germline V gene sequence: CDR1 KGHSH, CDR2 LQKENI. Here the CDR3 reads CASSPSREQEKLFF. In DNA, the CDR3 is TGTGCCAGCTCACCATCCAGGGAGCAAGAAAAACTGTTTTTT.

The gene calls are TRBV2 and TRBJ2-1; no definite D call. CDR3 length: 12 residues. The V end lost 7 bases, the J end lost 3 bases, and 7 bases lay between the germline ends. In germline, CDR1 is SNHLY, CDR2 FYNNEI. The CDR3 region is CASNPLYNEQFF. For the CDR3, the DNA is TGTGCCAGCAATCCCCTCTACAATGAGCAGTTCTTC.

This clonotype was counted ten times or more. The chain recombines TRBV20-1 with TRBJ2-5; no clear D gene. This CDR3 spans 14 amino acids. V lost 3 bases to trimming and J lost 0 bases, with 11 bases between them. CDR1 DFQATT and CDR2 SNEGSKA come from the germline V gene (reference sequence). CDR3 sequence reads: CSASRGSYQETQYF. CDR3 bases: TGCAGTGCTAGTCGCGGATCGTACCAAGAGACCCAGTACTTC.

The chain combines TRBV5-1 with TRBJ1-6; TRBD1 might be the D (5 bases). The germline V gene encodes CDR1 SGHRS and CDR2 YFSETQ. The CDR3 is 16 amino acids. The V end was cut by 0 bases, the J end by 10 bases, with 17 bases between. The CDR3 reads CASSLEVTGVRSPLHF. The CDR3 DNA reads as TGCGCCAGCAGCTTGGAGGTTACAGGAGTCCGCTCACCCCTCCACTTT.